This TCR beta chain came from a study of B cell selection in AIRE deficiency. Study-wide results and limits: Of roughly 4,000 shared Treg TCRbeta sequences, about 32% were healthy-only, just under 9.5% patient-only. Healthy Tconv contained about 37% of shared healthy Treg sequences; only TCRbeta sequenced.

About this clone itself: The target antigen is unknown.

Profiling relied on immunoSEQ multiplex PCR, and the TCRdb table lists in-frame clones only, not all of them. The data show 20,000 to 30,000 clones, with about 96% seen just once and 0.22% held by the top ten. The CDR3 length is 15 residues. V was clipped by 1 base and J by 6 bases, with 14 bases between them. From germline, CDR1 is SGHTA and CDR2 FQGNSA. Conventional CD4 T cells were sorted as CD4+CD127+ cells. The V call is TRBV7-2, the J call TRBJ2-3; D ambiguous. The TCR comes from a human donor in good health. Sequencing was carried out using CD4+CD127+ conventional T cells sorted from PBMCs. The chain's CDR3 is CASSLEGSYGDTQYF. The CDR3 DNA follows: TGTGCCAGCAGCTTAGAGGGCTCGTACGGCGATACGCAGTATTTT.